This TCR beta chain comes out of a study of blood T cell repertoires in COVID-19. Profiling relied on immunoSEQ multiplex PCR, and the TCRdb table lists in-frame clones only, not all of them. The sample holds roughly 240,000 clones, roughly 86% seen once. CDR1 is SGHVS and CDR2 is FQNEAQ in the germline V gene. The V gene lost 3 bases and the J gene lost 9 bases, with 24 bases spanning the gap. The CDR3 runs 17 residues. Sequenced: peripheral blood. The V and J genes are TRBV7-8 and TRBJ2-1; D is unresolved. This TCR was sampled from a woman aged 80 or over with COVID-19, enrolled during active disease. CDR3 in amino acids: CASSLGAYVGRSVEQFF. The CDR3, as DNA: TGTGCCAGCAGCTTGGGCGCGTACGTGGGCCGCTCCGTTGAGCAGTTCTTC.